This T cell receptor (beta chain) appears in the sequencing data of a study of T cell repertoires in cytomegalovirus infection. Study summary: The authors relied on CMV epitopes, both recently identified HLA-C-restricted and well-studied HLA-B-restricted. Public TCR beta signature analysis indicated the presence of both CMV infection and matching HLA type. Study-level findings and limits: Across the ex vivo response, the dominant clonotypes were HLA-C-restricted CMV-specific TCR beta clonotypes.

The CDR3 extends over 19 amino acids. Germline loops: CDR1 LNHDA, CDR2 SQIVND (reference sequence). The V and J ends lost 4 bases and 0 bases, in that order; junction bases with no gene match: 14. A single record per CDR3 protein comes from TCRdb applying MiXCR to the reads. The sample contains about 830,000 distinct CDR3 sequences, 30% to 35% of which appear only once. Comment on this clonotype: The antigen is not known.

Sequencing used cultured CD8+ T cells from PBMCs, obtained from culture after CMV antigen stimulation. V is TRBV19 and J is TRBJ1-1; TRBD1 matches at 10 bases. The clonotype originates from a human donor in good health (CMV status not recorded). Some clones in this sample may be carry-over from other donors' samples. CDR3 in DNA: TGTGCCAGTAGTACACATCTCGTTATTGACAGGGGGCTGAACACTGAAGCTTTCTTT. Its translation is CASSTHLVIDRGLNTEAFF.